Shown below are 26 T cell receptor beta chains from a single sample sequenced in a study of T cell repertoires in cytomegalovirus infection. TCRdb called the reads again in MiXCR, with one record for every CDR3 protein. Of 450,000 to 650,000 distinct CDR3 sequences listed, 26% are singletons. Material for sequencing was PBMCs. Receptors were obtained from a human donor in good health (CMV status not recorded). Some clones in this sample may be carry-over from other donors' samples.

About this clonotype: Relative to the germline gene, one junction end is altered; a read error may explain this. V usage is TRBV7-4 and J usage is TRBJ1-2; 11 nucleotides agree with TRBD1. The V gene's germline CDR1 is SGHVT and CDR2 SQSDAQ. CDR3 length equals 17 residues. This chain's CDR3 is CASSFPVSGTGGLGFTF. The CDR3 coding sequence is TGTGCCAGCAGTTTTCCGGTTTCTGGGACAGGGGGTCTCGGCTTCACCTTC.

V is TRBV10-3 and J is TRBJ1-1; D gene ambiguous. The germline gives CDR1 ENHRY, CDR2 SYGVKD. V was trimmed by 4 bases and J by 1 base, leaving 10 bases between them. CDR3 length equals 14 residues. The CDR3 here is CAISAPDKNTEAFF. The CDR3 region has the DNA TGTGCCATCAGTGCTCCCGACAAGAACACTGAAGCTTTCTTT.

The chain is built from TRBV4-3 and TRBJ2-3; TRBD2 matches 7 bases. CDR1 is LGHNA, CDR2 YSLEER, per germline. This CDR3 spans 17 amino acids. J gave up 6 bases and V 3 bases, and 15 bases lay outside the gene matches. In DNA, the CDR3 is TGCGCCAGCAGCCAGGATCTCGGGGGAGGGCCTAGCGATACGCAGTATTTT. Its protein is CASSQDLGGGPSDTQYF.

Only a few counts were recorded for this clonotype. The chain joins TRBV4-1 to TRBJ1-2; weak D call: TRBD1 (6 bases). CDR3 length: 16 amino acids. V was pared by 0 bases and J by 8 bases, with 19 bases between. Germline V gene sequence: CDR1 MGHRA, CDR2 YSYEKL. CDR3 DNA: TGCGCCAGCAGCCAAGATCTGGGGGGGCCCTCGGGGGGCTACACCTTC. Translation: CASSQDLGGPSGGYTF.

This clonotype was counted between two and nine times. This chain links TRBV5-6 with TRBJ2-2; a possible D gene is TRBD1 (6 bases). Germline V gene lookup returns CDR1 SGHDT and CDR2 YYEEEE. The CDR3 totals 17 residues. Trimming stripped 6 bases from V and 0 bases from J, with 18 bases between. The DNA of the CDR3 is TGTGCCAGCATTTCCACGGGACAACCCGCGAACACCGGGGAGCTGTTTTTT. Protein: CASISTGQPANTGELFF.

This clonotype was observed a handful of times. The chain's CDR3 is CASSRYTGDLGEQYF. CDR3 nucleotide sequence: TGTGCCAGCAGCCGATACACAGGGGATCTCGGCGAGCAGTACTTC. V usage is TRBV7-8 and J usage is TRBJ2-7; 7 bases match TRBD1. Germline V lookup: CDR1 SGHVS, CDR2 FQNEAQ. V gave up 5 bases and J gave up 6 bases; unmatched junction bases: 13. The CDR3 length is 15 residues. The full variable domain, with the rest looked up from reference TRBV7-8 and TRBJ2-7, is GAGVSQSPRYKVAKRGQDVALRCDPISGHVSLFWYQQALGQGPEFLTYFQNEAQLDKSGLPSDRFFAERPEGSVSTLKIQRTQQEDSAVYLCASSRYTGDLGEQYFGPGTRLTVT.

This clonotype came up a few times. The chain is built from TRBV7-2 and TRBJ2-3, with D possibly TRBD1 on 5 matching bases. The CDR3 length is 16 residues. Germline V lookup: CDR1 SGHTA, CDR2 FQGNSA. With 5 bases removed from V and 4 bases from J, the gap between germline ends came to 19 bases. CDR3 in amino acids: CASSLAFRQGPDTQYF. As DNA, the CDR3 is TGTGCCAGCAGCCTCGCCTTTCGGCAGGGCCCAGATACGCAGTATTTT.

This clonotype occurred once. This CDR3 fails to terminate in the conserved phenylalanine or tryptophan, so it likely reflects a read error. The genes are TRBV14 and TRBJ2-7; TRBD2 is a possible D gene (5 bases). This CDR3 has 14 amino acids. Trimming cost V 2 bases and J 6 bases, with 14 bases left between them. Germline V lookup: CDR1 SGHDN, CDR2 FVKESK. CDR3: CASSQFRGISEQYY. Here the CDR3 DNA reads TGTGCCAGCAGCCAATTCCGGGGTATCAGCGAGCAGTACTAC.

This clonotype was observed a few times. The chain is built from TRBV6-9 and TRBJ2-5, with 12 bases identical to TRBD2. The CDR3 spans 16 residues. Germline CDR1 and CDR2: MNHGY and SVAAGI. V was clipped by 2 bases and J by 6 bases; unmatched bases: 7. The CDR3 nucleotides read TGTGCCAGCAGTTATCCGACTAGCGGGAGAAGAAAGACCCAGTACTTC. Its translation: CASSYPTSGRRKTQYF.

This sequence joins TRBV9 and TRBJ2-2; D is ambiguous. In germline, CDR1 is SGDLS, CDR2 YYNGEE. This CDR3 is 14 amino acids long. The V gene lost 0 bases and the J gene lost 4 bases, with 7 bases spanning the gap. The CDR3 DNA sequence: TGTGCCAGCAGCGTAGGCGGATTCACCGGGGAGCTGTTTTTT. It is translated as CASSVGGFTGELFF.

This clonotype came up a few times. This chain links TRBV27 with TRBJ2-1, with 15 bases aligning to TRBD2. V was pared by 5 bases and J by 2 bases, with 10 bases of the junction left unmatched. CDR1 and CDR2 (germline): MNHEY, SMNVEV (reference sequence). There are 19 residues in the CDR3. CDR3 sequence reads: CASSVRTSGRERTYNEQFF. As DNA, the CDR3 is TGTGCCAGCAGTGTAAGGACTAGCGGGAGGGAGAGGACCTACAATGAGCAGTTCTTC.

In this sample, this clonotype turned up many times. The chain couples TRBV7-2 to TRBJ2-7; 9 bases line up with TRBD1. V lost 5 bases, J lost 5 bases, and 13 bases stayed unmatched. The CDR3 contains 16 residues. Germline CDR1 and CDR2: SGHTA and FQGNSA. CDR3 protein: CASSVTGTGFLHEQYF. DNA of the CDR3: TGTGCCAGCAGCGTAACCGGGACAGGGTTCCTCCACGAGCAGTACTTC. The variable domain in full, with the rest retrieved from reference TRBV7-2 and TRBJ2-7, is GAGVSQSPSNKVTEKGKDVELRCDPISGHTALYWYRQSLGQGLEFLIYFQGNSAPDKSGLPSDRFSAERTGGSVSTLTIQRTQQEDSAVYLCASSVTGTGFLHEQYFGPGTRLTVT.

This clonotype was counted many times. This chain's CDR3 is CASSSRQGLAYEQYV. The CDR3 DNA is TGTGCCAGCAGCTCCAGACAGGGCCTGGCCTACGAGCAGTACGTC. J is TRBJ2-7 and V is TRBV7-9, with 7 bases aligning to TRBD1. The germline V gene encodes CDR1 SEHNR and CDR2 FQNEAQ (reference sequence). J gave up 2 bases and V 4 bases, and 8 bases lay outside the gene matches. The length of the CDR3 is 15 residues.

This clonotype was counted only a few times. The V and J genes are TRBV7-9 and TRBJ1-4, with 7 bases lining up with TRBD1. With 5 bases clipped from V and 7 bases from J, the junction kept 7 bases outside the gene matches. Germline V gives CDR1 SEHNR, CDR2 FQNEAQ (reference sequence). CDR3 length equals 14 residues. The CDR3 spells CASSGQQGVEKLFF. The DNA of the CDR3 is TGTGCCAGCAGCGGACAGCAGGGGGTTGAAAAACTGTTTTTT.

J is TRBJ2-1 and V is TRBV12-3 or TRBV12-4; 11 bases align to TRBD1. This CDR3 spans 16 amino acids. The V segment lost 6 bases and the J segment 8 bases; nucleotides outside the gene matches: 12. CDR3 residues: CASSHPLGQGVDEQFF. CDR3 DNA sequence: TGTGCCAGCAGCCATCCCTTGGGACAGGGGGTCGATGAGCAGTTCTTC.

The chain uses TRBV6-2 or TRBV6-3 and TRBJ2-2; TRBD2 aligns across 7 bases. The V and J ends lost 5 bases and 5 bases, in that order; junction bases with no gene match: 14. This CDR3 spans 17 amino acids. CDR1 and CDR2 (germline): MNHEY, SVGEGT. The CDR3 sequence: CASSPRGEGRNTGELFF. CDR3 in DNA: TGTGCCAGCAGTCCGCGTGGGGAGGGGAGAAATACCGGGGAGCTGTTTTTT.

This clonotype appeared a few times. This chain connects TRBV4-3 to TRBJ2-7; D might be TRBD1 (6 bases). This CDR3 contains 15 residues. With 6 bases removed from V and 3 bases from J, the gap between germline ends came to 18 bases. CDR1 is LGHNA, CDR2 YSLEER, per germline. The CDR3 loop reads CASRQSLSGDYEQYF. The CDR3 bases are TGCGCCAGCAGACAAAGTCTTTCAGGGGACTACGAGCAGTACTTC.

This clonotype was counted only a few times. In this CDR3 the conserved last residue, phenylalanine or tryptophan, is missing, so a read error is likely. The limits of the CDR3 on the DNA are not certain, so only TCRdb's listed CDR3 is given. This rearrangement joins TRBV6-6 to TRBJ2-7; the table calls TRBD1, which could not be checked here. 9 amino acids form the CDR3, both terminal residues included. Germline CDR1 reads MNHNY; CDR2 reads SVGAGI (reference sequence). CDR3 in amino acids: CASSGPATR.

There are a few counts of this clonotype. The chain joins TRBV20-1 to TRBJ2-1; D remains ambiguous. This CDR3 region has 13 residues. V was pared by 6 bases and J by 9 bases, with 18 bases between. Germline V gene sequence: CDR1 DFQATT, CDR2 SNEGSKA (reference sequence). CDR3 residues: CSALDAPTGEQFF. DNA for the CDR3: TGCAGTGCCTTGGACGCCCCCACCGGTGAGCAGTTCTTC.

This clonotype has just a few counts. The chain couples TRBV25-1 to TRBJ1-1; 7 positions match TRBD1. The germline CDR1 and CDR2 sequences are MGHDK and SYGVNS. The CDR3 length is 13 residues. J was trimmed by 5 bases and V by 5 bases; bases with no gene match: 5. The CDR3 region has the DNA TGTGCCAGCAGTTTAAGGGGGCATACTGAAGCTTTCTTT. Its protein is CASSLRGHTEAFF.

The genes are TRBV19 and TRBJ2-7; D may be TRBD1 (5 bases). Between the trimmed V and J ends, which lost 5 bases and 6 bases, there was a span of 23 bases. The CDR3 sequence is 16 residues long. Per the germline V gene, CDR1 is LNHDA and CDR2 is SQIVND (reference sequence). The CDR3 loop reads CASSRHDRRVGREQYF. The CDR3 nucleotides are TGTGCCAGTAGTCGACACGATCGCAGGGTTGGGCGCGAGCAGTACTTC.

V is TRBV10-3 and J is TRBJ1-6; 7 bases fit TRBD1. Germline V gene sequence: CDR1 ENHRY, CDR2 SYGVKD. The CDR3 spans 14 residues. The V gene end was trimmed by 6 bases and the J gene end by 7 bases; junction bases not matched to a gene: 6. CDR3 coding DNA: TGTGCCATCAGGGGGGACAGCAAGAATTCACCCCTCCACTTT. This codes for CAIRGDSKNSPLHF.

This clonotype was counted at least ten times. The chain uses TRBV6-2 or TRBV6-3 and TRBJ2-7, with a possible D match to TRBD2 (6 bases). This CDR3 is 13 amino acids long. Trimming pared 5 bases from V and 4 bases from J, leaving 12 bases between. CDR1 is MNHEY and CDR2 is SVGEGT in the germline V gene. CDR3 region: CASSGDSQYEQYV. The CDR3, as DNA: TGTGCCAGCAGTGGGGACTCTCAATACGAGCAGTACGTC.

The chain combines TRBV20-1 with TRBJ2-1; TRBD1 matches at 7 bases. The CDR3 contains 15 residues. Germline V gene lookup returns CDR1 DFQATT and CDR2 SNEGSKA (reference sequence). Trimming cost V 2 bases and J 7 bases; bases outside gene matches: 11. CDR3 nucleotide sequence: TGCAGTGCTAGATCGGACAGGCCTAGAGGGAATGAGCAGTTCTTC. Its protein is CSARSDRPRGNEQFF.

This rearrangement joins TRBV4-3 to TRBJ1-4; 9 bases agree with TRBD1. Germline values: CDR1 LGHNA, CDR2 YSLEER. The CDR3 spans 15 residues. Losses at the gene ends were 1 base for V and 7 bases for J; bases not matched to a gene: 4. The CDR3 reads CASSQGDRAVEKLFF. CDR3 DNA sequence: TGCGCCAGCAGCCAAGGGGACAGGGCGGTTGAAAAACTGTTTTTT.

This clonotype occurred many times. V gene TRBV7-8 combines with J gene TRBJ2-7, with D perhaps given as TRBD1 or TRBD2 (5 bases each). The germline V and J ends were trimmed by 3 bases and 1 base, with 7 bases remaining between them. This CDR3 comprises 13 residues. Germline CDR1 SGHVS, CDR2 FQNEAQ. This CDR3 reads CASSLGVSYEQYV. The CDR3 DNA is TGTGCCAGCAGCTTGGGGGTATCCTACGAGCAGTACGTC.